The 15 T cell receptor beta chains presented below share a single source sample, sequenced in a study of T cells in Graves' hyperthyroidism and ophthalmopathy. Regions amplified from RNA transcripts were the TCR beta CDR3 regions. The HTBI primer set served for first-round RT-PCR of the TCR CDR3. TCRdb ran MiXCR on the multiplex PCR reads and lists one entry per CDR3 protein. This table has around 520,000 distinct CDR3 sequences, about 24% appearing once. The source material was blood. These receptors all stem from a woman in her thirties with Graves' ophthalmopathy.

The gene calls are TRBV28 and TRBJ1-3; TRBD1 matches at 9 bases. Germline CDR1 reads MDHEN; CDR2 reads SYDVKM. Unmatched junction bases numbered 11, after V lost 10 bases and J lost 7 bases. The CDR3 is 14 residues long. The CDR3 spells CATTRTGEWNTIYF. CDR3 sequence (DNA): TGTGCCACCACCCGGACAGGGGAATGGAACACCATATATTTT.

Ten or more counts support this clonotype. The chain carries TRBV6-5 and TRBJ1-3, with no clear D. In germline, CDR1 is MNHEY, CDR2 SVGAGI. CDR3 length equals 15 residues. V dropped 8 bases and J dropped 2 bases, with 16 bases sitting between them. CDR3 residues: CASGILRAAGNTIYF. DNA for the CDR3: TGTGCCAGCGGAATTCTACGGGCTGCTGGAAACACCATATATTTT.

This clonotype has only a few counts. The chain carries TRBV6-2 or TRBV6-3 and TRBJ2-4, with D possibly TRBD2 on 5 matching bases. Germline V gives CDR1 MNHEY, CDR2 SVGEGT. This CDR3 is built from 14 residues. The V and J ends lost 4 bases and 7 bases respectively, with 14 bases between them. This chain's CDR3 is CASSSLRVGNIQYF. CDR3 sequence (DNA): TGTGCCAGCAGTTCCCTGCGGGTCGGGAACATTCAGTACTTC.

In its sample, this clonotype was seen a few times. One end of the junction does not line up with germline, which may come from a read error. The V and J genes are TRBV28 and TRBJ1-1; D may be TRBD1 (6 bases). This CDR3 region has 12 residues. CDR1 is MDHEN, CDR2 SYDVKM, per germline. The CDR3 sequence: CASSETGGSSHF. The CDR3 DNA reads TGTGCCAGCAGCGAGACCGGGGGCTCTTCCCACTTT.

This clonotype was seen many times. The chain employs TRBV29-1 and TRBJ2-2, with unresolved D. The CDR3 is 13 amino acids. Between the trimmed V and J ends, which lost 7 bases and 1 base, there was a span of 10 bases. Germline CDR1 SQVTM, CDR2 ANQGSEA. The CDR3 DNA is TGCAGCGCCGACCCGGGGAACACCGGGGAGCTGTTTTTT. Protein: CSADPGNTGELFF.

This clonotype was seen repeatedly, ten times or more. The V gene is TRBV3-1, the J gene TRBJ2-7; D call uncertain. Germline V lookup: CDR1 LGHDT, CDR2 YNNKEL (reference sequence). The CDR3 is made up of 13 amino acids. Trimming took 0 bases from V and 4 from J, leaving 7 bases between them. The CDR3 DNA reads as TGTGCCAGCAGCCAAGAGGAAAGTTACGAGCAGTACTTC. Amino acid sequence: CASSQEESYEQYF.

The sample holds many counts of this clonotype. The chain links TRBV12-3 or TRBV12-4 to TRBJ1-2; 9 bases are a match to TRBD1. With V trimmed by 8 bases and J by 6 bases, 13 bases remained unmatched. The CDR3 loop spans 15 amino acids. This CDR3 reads CASYRGLGYLDGYTF. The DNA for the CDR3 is TGTGCCAGCTACAGGGGGCTGGGGTATCTGGATGGCTACACCTTC.

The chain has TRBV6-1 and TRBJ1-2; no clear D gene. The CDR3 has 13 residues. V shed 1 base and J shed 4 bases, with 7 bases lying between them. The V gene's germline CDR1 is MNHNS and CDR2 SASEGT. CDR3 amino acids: CASSEVPLYGYTF. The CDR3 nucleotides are TGTGCCAGCAGTGAAGTTCCCCTCTATGGCTACACCTTC.

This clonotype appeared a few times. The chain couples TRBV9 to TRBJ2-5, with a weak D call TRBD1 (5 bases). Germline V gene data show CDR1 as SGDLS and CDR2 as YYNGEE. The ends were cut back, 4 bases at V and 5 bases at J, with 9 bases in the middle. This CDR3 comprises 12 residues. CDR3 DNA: TGTGCCAGCAGCCCAGGGTTGGAGACCCAGTACTTC. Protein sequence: CASSPGLETQYF.

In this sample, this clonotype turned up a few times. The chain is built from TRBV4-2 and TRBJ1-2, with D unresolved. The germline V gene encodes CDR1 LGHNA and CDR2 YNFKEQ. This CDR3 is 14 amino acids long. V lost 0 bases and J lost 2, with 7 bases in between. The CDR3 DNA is TGTGCCAGCAGCCAAGAAGCCAGGAACTATGGCTACACCTTC. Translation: CASSQEARNYGYTF.

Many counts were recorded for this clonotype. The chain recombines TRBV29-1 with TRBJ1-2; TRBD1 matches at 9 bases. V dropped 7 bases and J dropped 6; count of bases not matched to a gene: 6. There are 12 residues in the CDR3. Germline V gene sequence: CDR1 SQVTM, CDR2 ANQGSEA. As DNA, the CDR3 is TGCAGCGCTACTACAGGGGGCGATGGCTACACCTTC. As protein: CSATTGGDGYTF.

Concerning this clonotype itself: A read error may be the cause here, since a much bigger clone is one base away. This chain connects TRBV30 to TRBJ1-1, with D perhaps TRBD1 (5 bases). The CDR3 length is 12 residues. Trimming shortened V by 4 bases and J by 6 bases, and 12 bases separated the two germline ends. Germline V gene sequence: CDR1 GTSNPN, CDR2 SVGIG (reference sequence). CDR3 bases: TGTGCCTGGAAACCAGTCAGGGCTGAAGCTTTCTTT. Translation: CAWKPVRAEAFF.

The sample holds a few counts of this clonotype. Here the CDR3 DNA reads TGTGCCAGCAGCACCGAGGACAGGCTGAACACTGAAGCTTTCTTT. It codes for CASSTEDRLNTEAFF. J is TRBJ1-1 and V is TRBV28; TRBD1 matches 7 bases. This CDR3 region has 15 residues. CDR1 is MDHEN, CDR2 SYDVKM, per germline. Trimming at V came to 6 bases and at J to 0 bases, leaving 7 bases not matched to a gene.

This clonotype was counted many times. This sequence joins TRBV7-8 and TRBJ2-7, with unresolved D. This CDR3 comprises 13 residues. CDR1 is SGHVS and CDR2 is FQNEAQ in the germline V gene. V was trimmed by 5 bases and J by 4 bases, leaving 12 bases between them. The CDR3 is CASSEIEKYEQYF. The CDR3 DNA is TGTGCCAGCAGCGAGATAGAGAAATACGAGCAGTACTTC.

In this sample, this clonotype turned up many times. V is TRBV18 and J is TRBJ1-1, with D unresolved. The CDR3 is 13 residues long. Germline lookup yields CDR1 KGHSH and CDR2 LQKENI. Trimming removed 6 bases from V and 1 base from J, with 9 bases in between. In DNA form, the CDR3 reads TGTGCCAGCTCGAGAGAGGGGAACACTGAAGCTTTCTTT. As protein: CASSREGNTEAFF.